The following is a T cell receptor (beta chain) sequence with its context. Antigen: not known. CDR3 size: 12 residues. With 2 bases removed from V and 8 bases from J, the gap between germline ends came to 6 bases. Here immunoSEQ multiplex PCR was the method, and the copy in TCRdb shows in-frame clones only, minus some. The sample yields tens of thousands of clones, roughly 90% seen once. The entry originates in a study of T cell responses to AZD1222 COVID-19 vaccine. General observations from the study: Repertoire sampling was restricted to post-peak T cell response timepoints. Mostly white British, mostly female donors; authors suggested clonal diversity may be underestimated. Close to half of all spike-specific TCRs reportedly target regions of the variants that are unmutated.

This receptor was obtained from an adult who received the AZD1222 COVID-19 vaccine. The chain carries TRBV12-3 or TRBV12-4 and TRBJ1-4; the D is unclear. Sequenced material: peripheral blood, taken 28 days after the second AZD1222 dose. CDR3: CASSLQAEKLFF. CDR3 in DNA: TGTGCCAGCAGTTTACAGGCAGAAAAACTGTTTTTT.